Reported below is one T cell receptor beta chain. Its antigen is as yet unknown. This entry is derived from a study of T cell responses to AZD1222 COVID-19 vaccine. Study-level points and caveats: Donors skewed white British and female; clonal diversity was possibly underestimated.

The assay was immunoSEQ multiplex PCR, and TCRdb's table has in-frame clones only and misses some. Among some 86,000 clones listed, approximately 91% were seen once. CDR3 size: 15 residues. CDR1 and CDR2 (germline): SGHDT, YYEEEE. V gave up 5 bases and J gave up 1 base; unmatched junction bases: 5. The chain links TRBV5-6 to TRBJ1-1, with 10 bases matching TRBD1. The source material was peripheral blood, sampled 28 days after the second AZD1222 dose. This TCR came from an adult who received the AZD1222 COVID-19 vaccine. The CDR3 bases are TGTGCCAGCAGACGTGGGGACAGGGGGAACACTGAAGCTTTCTTT. Its protein is CASRRGDRGNTEAFF.